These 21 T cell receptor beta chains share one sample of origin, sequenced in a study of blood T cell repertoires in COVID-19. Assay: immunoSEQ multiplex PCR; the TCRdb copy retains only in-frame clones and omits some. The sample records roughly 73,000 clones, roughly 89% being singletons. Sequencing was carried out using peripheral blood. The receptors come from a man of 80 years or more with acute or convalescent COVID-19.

Written as DNA, the CDR3 is TGCGCCAGCAGTCCAGCGAGGTCAGGGGGCAATTCACCCCTCCACTTT. It encodes CASSPARSGGNSPLHF. V and J are TRBV5-1 and TRBJ1-6; 8 nucleotides agree with TRBD1. CDR3 length: 16 amino acids. Germline V gene sequence: CDR1 SGHRS, CDR2 YFSETQ. The junction had 11 bases not matched to a gene; V was cut back by 5 bases and J by 7 bases.

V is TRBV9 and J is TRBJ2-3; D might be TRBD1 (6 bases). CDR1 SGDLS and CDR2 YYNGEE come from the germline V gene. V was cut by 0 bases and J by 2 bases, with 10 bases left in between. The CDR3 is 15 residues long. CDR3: CASSVGLGATDTQYF. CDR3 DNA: TGTGCCAGCAGCGTAGGTCTGGGGGCCACAGATACGCAGTATTTT.

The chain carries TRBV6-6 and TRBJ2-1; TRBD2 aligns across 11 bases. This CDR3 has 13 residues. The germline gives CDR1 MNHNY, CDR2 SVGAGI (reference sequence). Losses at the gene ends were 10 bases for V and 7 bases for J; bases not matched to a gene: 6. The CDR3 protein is CATFGTSGNEQFF. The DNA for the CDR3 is TGTGCCACCTTTGGGACTAGCGGAAATGAGCAGTTCTTC.

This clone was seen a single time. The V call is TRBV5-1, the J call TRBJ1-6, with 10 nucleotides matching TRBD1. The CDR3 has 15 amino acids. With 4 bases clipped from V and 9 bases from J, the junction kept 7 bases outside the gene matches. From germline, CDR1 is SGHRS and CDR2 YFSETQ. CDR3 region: CASSPGQGKVSPLHF. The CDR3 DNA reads TGCGCCAGCAGCCCGGGACAGGGGAAGGTTTCACCCCTCCACTTT.

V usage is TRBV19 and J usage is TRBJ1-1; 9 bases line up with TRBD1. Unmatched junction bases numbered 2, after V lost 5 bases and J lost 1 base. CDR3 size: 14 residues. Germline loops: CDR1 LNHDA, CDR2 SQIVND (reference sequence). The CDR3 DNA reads TGTGCCAGTAGTGGGACAGGGTCGAACACTGAAGCTTTCTTT. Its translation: CASSGTGSNTEAFF.

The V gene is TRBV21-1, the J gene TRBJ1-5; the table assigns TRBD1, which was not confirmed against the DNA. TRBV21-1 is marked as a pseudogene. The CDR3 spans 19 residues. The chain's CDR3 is CASSKGKGDRGLGNQPQHF. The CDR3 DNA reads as TGTGCCAGCAGCAAAGGGAAAGGGGACAGGGGGCTAGGCAATCAGCCCCAGCATTTT.

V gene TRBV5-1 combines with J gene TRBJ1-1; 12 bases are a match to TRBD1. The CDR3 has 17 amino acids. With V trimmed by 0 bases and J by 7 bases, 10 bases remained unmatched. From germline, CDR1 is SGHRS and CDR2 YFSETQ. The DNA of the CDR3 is TGCGCCAGCAGCTTGGTGGGGACAGGGGGCGTTTCGGGTGAAGCTTTCTTT. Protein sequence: CASSLVGTGGVSGEAFF.

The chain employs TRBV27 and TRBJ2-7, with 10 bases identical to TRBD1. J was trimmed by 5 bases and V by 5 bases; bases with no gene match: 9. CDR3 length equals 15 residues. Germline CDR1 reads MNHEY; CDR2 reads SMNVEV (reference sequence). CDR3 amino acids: CASSLDRDRGHEQYF. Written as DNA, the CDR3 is TGTGCCAGCAGTCTCGACCGGGACAGGGGTCACGAGCAGTACTTC.

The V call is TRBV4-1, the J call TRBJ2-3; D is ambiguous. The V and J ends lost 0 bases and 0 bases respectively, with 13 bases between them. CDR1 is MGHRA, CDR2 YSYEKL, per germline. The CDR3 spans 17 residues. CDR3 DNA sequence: TGCGCCAGCAGCCAAGAGTCGAGTCCCCCTAGCACAGATACGCAGTATTTT. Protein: CASSQESSPPSTDTQYF.

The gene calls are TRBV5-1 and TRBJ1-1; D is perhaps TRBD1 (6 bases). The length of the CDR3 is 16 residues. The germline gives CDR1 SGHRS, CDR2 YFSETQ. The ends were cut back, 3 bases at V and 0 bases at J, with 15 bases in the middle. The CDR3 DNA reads TGCGCCAGCAGCTATACGGGACAATTCATGAACACTGAAGCTTTCTTT. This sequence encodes CASSYTGQFMNTEAFF.

The DNA of the CDR3 is TGTGCCAGCTCACCACCCGGGGGGGGCCCGACAGATACGCAGTATTTT. Amino acids: CASSPPGGGPTDTQYF. The rearrangement links TRBV18 to TRBJ2-3, with 8 bases identical to TRBD2. The CDR3 is 16 amino acids. The germline V gene encodes CDR1 KGHSH and CDR2 LQKENI. With V trimmed by 0 bases and J by 3 bases, 5 bases remained unmatched.

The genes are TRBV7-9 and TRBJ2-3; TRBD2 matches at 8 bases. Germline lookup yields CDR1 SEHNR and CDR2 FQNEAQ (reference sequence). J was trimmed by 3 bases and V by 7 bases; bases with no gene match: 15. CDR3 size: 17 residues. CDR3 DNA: TGTGCCAGCATCCCCCCCCAGCGGGGGCCGTGGACAGATACGCAGTATTTT. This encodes CASIPPQRGPWTDTQYF.

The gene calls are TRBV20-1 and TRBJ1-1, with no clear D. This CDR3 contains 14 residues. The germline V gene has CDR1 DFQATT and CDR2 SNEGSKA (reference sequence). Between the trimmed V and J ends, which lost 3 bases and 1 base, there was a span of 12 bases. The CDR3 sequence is CSASTGFWNTEAFF. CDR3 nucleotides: TGCAGTGCTAGTACGGGGTTTTGGAACACTGAAGCTTTCTTT.

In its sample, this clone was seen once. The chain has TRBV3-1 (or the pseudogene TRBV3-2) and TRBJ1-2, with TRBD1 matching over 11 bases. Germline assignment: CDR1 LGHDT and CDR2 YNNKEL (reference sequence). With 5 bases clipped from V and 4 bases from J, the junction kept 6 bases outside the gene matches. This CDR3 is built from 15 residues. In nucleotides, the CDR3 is TGTGCCAGCAGCTCCGGGACAGGGGGGACCTATGGCTACACCTTC. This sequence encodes CASSSGTGGTYGYTF.

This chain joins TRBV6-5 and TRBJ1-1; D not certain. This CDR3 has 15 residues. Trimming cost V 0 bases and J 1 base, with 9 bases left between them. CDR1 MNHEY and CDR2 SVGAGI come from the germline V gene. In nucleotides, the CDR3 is TGTGCCAGCAGTTACTCGGGCCGGCCGAACACTGAAGCTTTCTTT. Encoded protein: CASSYSGRPNTEAFF.

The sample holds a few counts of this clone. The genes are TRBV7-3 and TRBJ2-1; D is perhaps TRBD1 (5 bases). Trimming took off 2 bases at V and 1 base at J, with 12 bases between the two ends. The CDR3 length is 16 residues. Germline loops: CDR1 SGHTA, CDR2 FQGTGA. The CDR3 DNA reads TGTGCCAGCAGCTTAGGGGCGGTAGGGTCCTACAATGAGCAGTTCTTC. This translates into CASSLGAVGSYNEQFF.

In DNA form, the CDR3 reads TGCAGTGCTAGTCCATCCGGGATCACATACGAGCAGTACTTC. It translates to CSASPSGITYEQYF. The chain uses TRBV20-1 and TRBJ2-7; TRBD2 is a possible D gene (5 bases). This CDR3 has 14 amino acids. V lost 3 bases and J lost 4, with 16 bases in between. CDR1 and CDR2 (germline): DFQATT, SNEGSKA (reference sequence).

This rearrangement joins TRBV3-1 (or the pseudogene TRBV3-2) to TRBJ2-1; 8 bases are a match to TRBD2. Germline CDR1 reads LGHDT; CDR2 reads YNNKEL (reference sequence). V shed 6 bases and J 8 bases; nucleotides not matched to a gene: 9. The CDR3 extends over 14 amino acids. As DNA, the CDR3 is TGTGCCAGCAGTCAAAGCGGGGGAGCGGATGAGCAGTTCTTC. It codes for CASSQSGGADEQFF.

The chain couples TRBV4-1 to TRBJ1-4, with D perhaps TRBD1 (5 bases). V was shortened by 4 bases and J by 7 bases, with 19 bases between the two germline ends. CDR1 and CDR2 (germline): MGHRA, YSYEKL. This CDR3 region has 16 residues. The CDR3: CASSRGTGTLSEKLFF. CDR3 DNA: TGCGCCAGCAGCCGAGGGACCGGGACTTTGAGTGAAAAACTGTTTTTT.

For the CDR3, the DNA is TGTGCCAGCAGTTCGGGTCAGGGGATAGGGAACACTGAAGCTTTCTTT. This codes for CASSSGQGIGNTEAFF. The chain is built from TRBV27 and TRBJ1-1; D perhaps matches TRBD1 (6 bases). The CDR3 consists of 16 residues. Germline V gives CDR1 MNHEY, CDR2 SMNVEV (reference sequence). V was pared by 4 bases and J by 1 base, with 16 bases between.

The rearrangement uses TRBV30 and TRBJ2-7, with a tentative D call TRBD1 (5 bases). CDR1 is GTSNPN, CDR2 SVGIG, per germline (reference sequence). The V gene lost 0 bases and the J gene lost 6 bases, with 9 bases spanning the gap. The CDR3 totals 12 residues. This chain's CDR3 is CAWSVGAGEQYF. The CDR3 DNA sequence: TGTGCCTGGAGTGTAGGGGCCGGCGAGCAGTACTTC.